These 6 T cell receptor beta chains came from one sample sequenced in a study of shared clonotypes between healthy human individuals. The method was immunoSEQ multiplex PCR; TCRdb's version includes in-frame clones alone and lacks a portion of them. The sample carries under 2,500,000 clones, 90% to 96% recorded once. Sequencing input: naive CD4+ T cells sorted from blood. The subset is: CD45RA+ positively selected. The receptors derive from a man aged 18 to 30 in good health.

CDR3 protein: CASSLAVGQGSGANVLTF. CDR3 nucleotide sequence: TGTGCCAGCAGCTTAGCAGTCGGACAGGGGTCCGGGGCCAACGTCCTGACTTTC. The chain carries TRBV7-9 and TRBJ2-6; TRBD1 aligns across 9 bases. The junction had 7 bases not matched to a gene; V was cut back by 0 bases and J by 4 bases. Germline V CDR1 and CDR2: SEHNR, FQNEAQ (reference sequence). CDR3 length: 18 residues.

This chain connects TRBV27 to TRBJ2-1; the D is unclear. The germline gives CDR1 MNHEY, CDR2 SMNVEV (reference sequence). The ends were cut back, 4 bases at V and 9 bases at J, with 7 bases in the middle. There are 11 residues in the CDR3. The DNA of the CDR3 is TGTGCCAGCAGTTCATTAGGTGAGCAGTTCTTC. Translation: CASSSLGEQFF.

The chain links TRBV5-6 to TRBJ2-5, with TRBD1 matching 8 bases. V shed 4 bases, J shed 2 bases, and the junction held 10 bases outside the gene matches. In germline, CDR1 is SGHDT, CDR2 YYEEEE. CDR3 size: 16 residues. CDR3 protein: CASSRDRKFGQETQYF. CDR3 coding DNA: TGTGCCAGCAGCAGGGACAGGAAGTTCGGGCAAGAGACCCAGTACTTC.

This chain joins TRBV25-1 and TRBJ2-7, with 7 bases aligning to TRBD1. Germline trimming cut 3 bases from V and 3 bases from J; bases unmatched to any gene: 5. CDR1 and CDR2 (germline): MGHDK, SYGVNS. The CDR3 has 14 amino acids. The CDR3 DNA follows: TGTGCCAGCAGTGAGTGGACAGGAAACTACGAGCAGTACTTC. Translation: CASSEWTGNYEQYF.

The chain recombines TRBV11-2 with TRBJ1-6; 8 bases fit TRBD1. The CDR3 has 18 residues. The germline V gene has CDR1 SGHAT and CDR2 FQNNGV. Germline trimming cut 5 bases from V and 2 bases from J; bases unmatched to any gene: 11. The CDR3 region has the DNA TGTGCCAGCAGCACGCAGGACAGGGTTCGGGCCTATAATTCACCCCTCCACTTT. It specifies CASSTQDRVRAYNSPLHF.

The V and J genes are TRBV29-1 and TRBJ1-1; TRBD1 matches at 9 bases. The germline CDR1 and CDR2 sequences are SQVTM and ANQGSEA. CDR3 size: 15 residues. Trimming cost V 6 bases and J 4 bases; bases outside gene matches: 12. The CDR3 DNA sequence: TGCAGCGTCTCCCCACAGGGGGCGGAAGGCACTGAAGCTTTCTTT. Amino acid sequence: CSVSPQGAEGTEAFF.